The clone carrying this TCR beta chain was counted a single time. Here immunoSEQ multiplex PCR was the method, and the copy in TCRdb shows in-frame clones only, minus some. The top ten clones hold 0.0085% to 0.012% of a sample with hundreds of thousands of clones, more than 75% of them seen once. The record originates from a study of shared T cell receptors in the human thymus. Germline V gives CDR1 MNHNY, CDR2 SVGAGI (reference sequence). This CDR3 is built from 16 residues. V gave up 1 base and J gave up 0 bases, with 10 bases separating them. A further study also used this sample, focusing on human thymus T cells. As that study records: The thymus was resected at corrective cardiac surgery.

This chain joins TRBV6-6 and TRBJ1-5; the D gene is possibly TRBD1 (5 bases). This TCR was recovered from a boy less than two years old with a congenital heart defect. The specimen sequenced was thymocytes. As DNA, the CDR3 is TGTGCCAGCAGTTACTACAGGCGTTATAGCAATCAGCCCCAGCATTTT. Its translation is CASSYYRRYSNQPQHF.